The rows below give T cell receptor beta chains drawn from one sample of a study of T-cell reconstitution after alpha-beta-depleted transplantation in children. Each CDR3 protein is one row after TCRdb ran MiXCR on the PCR reads. The table lists a few hundred thousand distinct CDR3 sequences, 10% of them singletons. Sequenced here: PBMCs from the stem cell graft donor, sampled from the stem cell graft. Receptor source: a human donor who donated a stem cell graft to a child with acute lymphoblastic leukemia. CDR3s include the opening cysteine and the closing phenylalanine or tryptophan. Not all rows give a size; the values are once, few, many and, for expanded clones, a class.

TRBJ2-5	NA	TRBV28	CASSPIWGSGAETQYF
TRBJ2-1	few	TRBV20-1	CSAKLAYEQFF
TRBJ1-1	few	TRBV10-3	CAIKQGNTEAFF
TRBJ2-7	few	TRBV29-1	CSVEDLGGSEQYF
TRBJ2-1	many	TRBV27	CASSLYSYNEQFF
TRBJ2-7	few	TRBV28	CAGQDRGNYEQYF
TRBJ1-3	NA	TRBV6-2/TRBV6-3	CASSRGSSGNTIYF
TRBJ2-1	NA	TRBV18	CASSPTLAGGPIEQFF
TRBJ2-7	few	TRBV20-1	CSARDQAGVDEQYF
TRBJ2-1	NA	TRBV7-9	CASSLVSGVGYNEQFF
TRBJ2-5	few	TRBV20-1	CSALRGQRTQYF
TRBJ2-1	NA	TRBV7-9	CASSFRGGKDNEQFF
TRBJ2-3	once	TRBV7-6	CSSSLAGGIGTDTQYF
TRBJ2-5	NA	TRBV7-2	CASSPRVAGGGETQYF
TRBJ2-1	NA	TRBV18	CASSLTSGSWNEQFF
TRBJ2-7	few	TRBV29-1	CSVDSGASTYEQYF
TRBJ1-1	NA	TRBV4-3	CASSQDRDRTNTEAFF
TRBJ2-1	NA	TRBV28	CASSLGGRASGNEQFF
TRBJ2-7	few	TRBV18	CASSQLAGISYEQYF
TRBJ1-1	NA	TRBV2	CASSELEGNTEAFF
TRBJ1-1	few	TRBV5-1	CASSTKDEAFF
TRBJ2-7	NA	TRBV15	CATSRDRGLEQYF
TRBJ1-5	NA	TRBV6-2/TRBV6-3	CASRNSGYSNQPQHF
TRBJ1-4	NA	TRBV7-9	CASSLRGDEKLFF
TRBJ2-3	NA	TRBV7-2	CASAGTSGRDTQYF
TRBJ2-1	NA	TRBV5-1	CASSGPREQFF